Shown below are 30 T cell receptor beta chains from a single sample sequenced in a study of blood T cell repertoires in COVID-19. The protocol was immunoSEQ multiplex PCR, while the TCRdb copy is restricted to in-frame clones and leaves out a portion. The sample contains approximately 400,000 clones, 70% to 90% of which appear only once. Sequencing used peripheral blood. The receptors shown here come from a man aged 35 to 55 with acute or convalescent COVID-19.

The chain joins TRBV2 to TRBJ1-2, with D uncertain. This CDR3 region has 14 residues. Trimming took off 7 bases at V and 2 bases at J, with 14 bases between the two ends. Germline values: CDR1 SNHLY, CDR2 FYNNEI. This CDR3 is CASTSRGLNYGYTF. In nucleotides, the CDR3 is TGTGCCAGCACCTCCCGGGGATTGAACTATGGCTACACCTTC.

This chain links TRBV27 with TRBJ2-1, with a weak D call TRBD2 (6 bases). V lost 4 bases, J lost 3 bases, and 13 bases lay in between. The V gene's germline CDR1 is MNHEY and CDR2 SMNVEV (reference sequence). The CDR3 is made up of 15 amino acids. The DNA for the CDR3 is TGTGCCAGCAGTTCAGGGCAGGGAGGCTACAATGAGCAGTTCTTC. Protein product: CASSSGQGGYNEQFF.

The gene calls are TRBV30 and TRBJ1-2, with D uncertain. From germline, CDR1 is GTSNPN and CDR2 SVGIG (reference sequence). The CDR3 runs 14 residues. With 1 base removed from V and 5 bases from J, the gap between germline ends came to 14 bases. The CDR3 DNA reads TGTGCCTGGAGTGGGGCTCATAATGGTTATGGCTACACCTTC. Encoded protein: CAWSGAHNGYGYTF.

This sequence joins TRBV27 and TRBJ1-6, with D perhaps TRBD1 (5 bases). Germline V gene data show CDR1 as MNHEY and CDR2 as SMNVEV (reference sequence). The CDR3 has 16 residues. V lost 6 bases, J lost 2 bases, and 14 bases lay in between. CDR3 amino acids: CASSDGAIPYNSPLHF. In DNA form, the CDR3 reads TGTGCCAGCAGCGATGGGGCGATCCCCTATAATTCACCCCTCCACTTT.

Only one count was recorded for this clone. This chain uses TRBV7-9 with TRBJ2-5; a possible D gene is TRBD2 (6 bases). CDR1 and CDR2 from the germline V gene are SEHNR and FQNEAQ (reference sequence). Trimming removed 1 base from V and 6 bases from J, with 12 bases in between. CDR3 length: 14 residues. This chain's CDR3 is CASSLEVRGKTQYF. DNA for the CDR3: TGTGCCAGCAGCTTAGAGGTGCGGGGAAAGACCCAGTACTTC.

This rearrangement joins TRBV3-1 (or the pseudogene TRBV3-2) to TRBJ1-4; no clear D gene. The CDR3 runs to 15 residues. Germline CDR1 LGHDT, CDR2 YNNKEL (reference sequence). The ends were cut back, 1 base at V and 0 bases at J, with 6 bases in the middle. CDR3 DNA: TGTGCCAGCAGCCAAGTGGCCTCAACTAATGAAAAACTGTTTTTT. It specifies CASSQVASTNEKLFF.

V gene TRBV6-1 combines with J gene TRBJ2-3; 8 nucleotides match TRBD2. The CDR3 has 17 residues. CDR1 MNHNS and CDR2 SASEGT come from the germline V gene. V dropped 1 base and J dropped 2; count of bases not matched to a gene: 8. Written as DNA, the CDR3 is TGTGCCAGCAGTGAAGGCTTGGCGGGGGGCCCCACAGATACGCAGTATTTT. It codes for CASSEGLAGGPTDTQYF.

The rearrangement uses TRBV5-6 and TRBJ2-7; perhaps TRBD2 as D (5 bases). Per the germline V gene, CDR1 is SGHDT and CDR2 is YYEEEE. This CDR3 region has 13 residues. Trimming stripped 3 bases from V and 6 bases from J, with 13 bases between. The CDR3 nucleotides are TGTGCCAGCAGCTATAAAACCGGGGTCGAGCAGTACTTC. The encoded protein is CASSYKTGVEQYF.

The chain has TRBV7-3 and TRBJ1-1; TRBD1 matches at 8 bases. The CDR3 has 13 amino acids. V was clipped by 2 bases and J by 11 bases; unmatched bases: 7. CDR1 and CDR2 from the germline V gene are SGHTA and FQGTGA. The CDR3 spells CASSLLQGAEAFF. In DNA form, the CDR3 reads TGTGCCAGCAGCTTACTCCAGGGGGCGGAGGCTTTCTTT.

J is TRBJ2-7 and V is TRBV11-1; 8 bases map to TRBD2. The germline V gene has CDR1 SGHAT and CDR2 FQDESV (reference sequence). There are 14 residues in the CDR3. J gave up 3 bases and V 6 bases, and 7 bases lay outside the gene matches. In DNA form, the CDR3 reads TGTGCCAGCAGGGACTTTGCGGGAGGCTACGAGCAGTACTTC. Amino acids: CASRDFAGGYEQYF.

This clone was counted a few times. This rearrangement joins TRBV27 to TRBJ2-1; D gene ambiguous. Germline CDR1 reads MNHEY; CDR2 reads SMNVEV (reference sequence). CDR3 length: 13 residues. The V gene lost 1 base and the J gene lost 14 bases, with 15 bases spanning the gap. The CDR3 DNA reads TGTGCCAGCAGTTTATACGCGTCGAATCGAAAGTTCTTC. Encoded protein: CASSLYASNRKFF.

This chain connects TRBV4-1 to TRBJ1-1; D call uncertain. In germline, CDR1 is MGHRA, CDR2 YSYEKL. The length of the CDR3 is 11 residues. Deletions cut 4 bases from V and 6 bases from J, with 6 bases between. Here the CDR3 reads CASSLHAEAFF. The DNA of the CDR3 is TGCGCCAGCAGCCTCCATGCTGAAGCTTTCTTT.

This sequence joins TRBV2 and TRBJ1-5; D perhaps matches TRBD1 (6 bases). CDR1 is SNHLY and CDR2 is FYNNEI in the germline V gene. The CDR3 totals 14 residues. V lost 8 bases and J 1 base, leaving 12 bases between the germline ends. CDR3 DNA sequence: TGTGCCAGCGGGGGCGGGTCCAGCAATCAGCCCCAGCATTTT. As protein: CASGGGSSNQPQHF.

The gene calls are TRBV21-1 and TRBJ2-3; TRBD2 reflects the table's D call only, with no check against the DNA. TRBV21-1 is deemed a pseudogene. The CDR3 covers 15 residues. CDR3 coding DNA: TGTGCCAGCCCCGGGCCAGGGACTACCACAGATACGCAGTATTTT. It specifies CASPGPGTTTDTQYF.

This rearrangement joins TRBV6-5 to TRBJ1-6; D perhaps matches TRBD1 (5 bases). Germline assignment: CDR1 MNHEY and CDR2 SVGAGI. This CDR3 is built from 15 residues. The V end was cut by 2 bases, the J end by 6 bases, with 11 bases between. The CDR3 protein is CASSYGRASNSPLHF. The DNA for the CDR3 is TGTGCCAGCAGTTACGGCAGGGCGAGTAATTCACCCCTCCACTTT.

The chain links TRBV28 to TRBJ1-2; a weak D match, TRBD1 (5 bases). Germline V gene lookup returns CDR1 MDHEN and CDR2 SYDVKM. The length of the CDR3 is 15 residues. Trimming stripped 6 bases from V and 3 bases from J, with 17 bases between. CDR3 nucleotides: TGTGCCAGCAGCGAAATTACAACGACAGACTATGGCTACACCTTC. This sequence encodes CASSEITTTDYGYTF.

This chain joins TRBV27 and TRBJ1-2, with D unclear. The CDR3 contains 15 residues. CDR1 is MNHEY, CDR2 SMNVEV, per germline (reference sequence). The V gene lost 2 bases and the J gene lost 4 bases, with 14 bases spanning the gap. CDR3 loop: CASSLGSGGLYGYTF. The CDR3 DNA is TGTGCCAGCAGTTTAGGGTCTGGAGGCCTCTATGGCTACACCTTC.

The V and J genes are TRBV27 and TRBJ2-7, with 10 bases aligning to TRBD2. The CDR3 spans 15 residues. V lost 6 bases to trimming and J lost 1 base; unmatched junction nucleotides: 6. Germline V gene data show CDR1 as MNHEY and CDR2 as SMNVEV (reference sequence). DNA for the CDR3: TGTGCCAGCAGCCCTAGCGGGAGCCTTTCCTACGAGCAGTACTTC. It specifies CASSPSGSLSYEQYF.

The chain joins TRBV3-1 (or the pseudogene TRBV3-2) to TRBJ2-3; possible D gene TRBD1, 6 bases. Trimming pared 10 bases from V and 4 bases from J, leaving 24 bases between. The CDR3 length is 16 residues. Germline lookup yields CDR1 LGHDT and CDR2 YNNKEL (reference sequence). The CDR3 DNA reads TGTGCCACTCACCGAGAGGGGACATCCTTCCCAGATACGCAGTATTTT. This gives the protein CATHREGTSFPDTQYF.

The CDR3 spells CASSQTGGRDEQFF. The CDR3 DNA follows: TGTGCCAGCAGTCAGACAGGGGGCCGCGATGAGCAGTTCTTC. The rearrangement links TRBV28 to TRBJ2-1; 10 bases align to TRBD1. Losses at the gene ends were 5 bases for V and 8 bases for J; bases not matched to a gene: 6. Germline V gene lookup returns CDR1 MDHEN and CDR2 SYDVKM. This CDR3 region has 14 residues.

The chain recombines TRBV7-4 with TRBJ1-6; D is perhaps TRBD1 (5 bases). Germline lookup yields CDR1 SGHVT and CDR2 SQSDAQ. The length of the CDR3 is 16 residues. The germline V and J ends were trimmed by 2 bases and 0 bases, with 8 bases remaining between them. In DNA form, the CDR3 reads TGTGCCAGCAGCTTAAACAGGATCTCCTATAATTCACCCCTCCACTTT. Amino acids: CASSLNRISYNSPLHF.

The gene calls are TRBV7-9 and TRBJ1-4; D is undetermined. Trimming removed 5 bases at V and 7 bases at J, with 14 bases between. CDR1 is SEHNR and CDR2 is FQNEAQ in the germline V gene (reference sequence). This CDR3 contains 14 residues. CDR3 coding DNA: TGTGCCAGCAGCCCCCCGGGTTTGCCTGAAAAACTGTTTTTT. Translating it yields CASSPPGLPEKLFF.

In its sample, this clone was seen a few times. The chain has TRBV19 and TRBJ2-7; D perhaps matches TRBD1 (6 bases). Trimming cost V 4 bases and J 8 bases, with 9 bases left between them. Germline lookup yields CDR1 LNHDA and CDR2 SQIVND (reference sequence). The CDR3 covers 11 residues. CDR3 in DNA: TGTGCCAGTAGTACAGGGGTTCAGCAGTACTTC. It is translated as CASSTGVQQYF.

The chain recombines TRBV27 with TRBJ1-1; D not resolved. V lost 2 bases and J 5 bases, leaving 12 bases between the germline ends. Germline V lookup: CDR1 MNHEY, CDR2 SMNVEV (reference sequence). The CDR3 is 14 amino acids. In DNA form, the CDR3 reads TGTGCCAGCAGTTTAGAACGGGAAAAAACTGAAGCTTTCTTT. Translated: CASSLEREKTEAFF.

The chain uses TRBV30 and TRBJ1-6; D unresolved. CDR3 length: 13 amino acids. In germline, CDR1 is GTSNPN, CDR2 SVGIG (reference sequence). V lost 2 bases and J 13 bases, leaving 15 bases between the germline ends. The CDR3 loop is CAWSLSEGSPLHF. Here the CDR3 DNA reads TGTGCCTGGAGTTTGAGTGAGGGTTCGCCCCTCCACTTT.

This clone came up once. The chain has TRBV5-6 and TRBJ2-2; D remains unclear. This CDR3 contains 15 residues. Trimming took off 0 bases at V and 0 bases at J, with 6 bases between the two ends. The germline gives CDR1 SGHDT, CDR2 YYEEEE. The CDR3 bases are TGTGCCAGCAGCTTGGCCAAGCCGAACACCGGGGAGCTGTTTTTT. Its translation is CASSLAKPNTGELFF.

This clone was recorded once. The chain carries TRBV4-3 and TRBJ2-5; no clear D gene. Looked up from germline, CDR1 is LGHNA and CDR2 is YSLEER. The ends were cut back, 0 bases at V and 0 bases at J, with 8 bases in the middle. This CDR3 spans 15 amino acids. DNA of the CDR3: TGCGCCAGCAGCCAAGAATTAGATTACCAAGAGACCCAGTACTTC. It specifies CASSQELDYQETQYF.

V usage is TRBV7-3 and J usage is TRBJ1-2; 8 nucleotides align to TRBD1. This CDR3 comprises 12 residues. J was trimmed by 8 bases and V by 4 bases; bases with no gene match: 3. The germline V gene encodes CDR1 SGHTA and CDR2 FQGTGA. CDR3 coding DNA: TGTGCCAGCAGCTCAGGGGGCCGGGGCTACACCTTC. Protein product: CASSSGGRGYTF.

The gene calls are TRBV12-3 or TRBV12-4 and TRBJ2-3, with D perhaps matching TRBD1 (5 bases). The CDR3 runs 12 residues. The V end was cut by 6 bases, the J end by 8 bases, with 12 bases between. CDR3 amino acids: CASRLQGSTQYF. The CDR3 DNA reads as TGTGCCAGCAGGCTCCAGGGCAGTACGCAGTATTTT.

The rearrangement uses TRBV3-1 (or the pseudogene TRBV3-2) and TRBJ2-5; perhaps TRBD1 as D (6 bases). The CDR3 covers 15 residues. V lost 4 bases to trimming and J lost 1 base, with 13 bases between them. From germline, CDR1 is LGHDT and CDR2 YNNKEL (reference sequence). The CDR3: CASSPQTGPQETQYF. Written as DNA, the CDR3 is TGTGCCAGCAGCCCCCAGACAGGACCCCAAGAGACCCAGTACTTC.